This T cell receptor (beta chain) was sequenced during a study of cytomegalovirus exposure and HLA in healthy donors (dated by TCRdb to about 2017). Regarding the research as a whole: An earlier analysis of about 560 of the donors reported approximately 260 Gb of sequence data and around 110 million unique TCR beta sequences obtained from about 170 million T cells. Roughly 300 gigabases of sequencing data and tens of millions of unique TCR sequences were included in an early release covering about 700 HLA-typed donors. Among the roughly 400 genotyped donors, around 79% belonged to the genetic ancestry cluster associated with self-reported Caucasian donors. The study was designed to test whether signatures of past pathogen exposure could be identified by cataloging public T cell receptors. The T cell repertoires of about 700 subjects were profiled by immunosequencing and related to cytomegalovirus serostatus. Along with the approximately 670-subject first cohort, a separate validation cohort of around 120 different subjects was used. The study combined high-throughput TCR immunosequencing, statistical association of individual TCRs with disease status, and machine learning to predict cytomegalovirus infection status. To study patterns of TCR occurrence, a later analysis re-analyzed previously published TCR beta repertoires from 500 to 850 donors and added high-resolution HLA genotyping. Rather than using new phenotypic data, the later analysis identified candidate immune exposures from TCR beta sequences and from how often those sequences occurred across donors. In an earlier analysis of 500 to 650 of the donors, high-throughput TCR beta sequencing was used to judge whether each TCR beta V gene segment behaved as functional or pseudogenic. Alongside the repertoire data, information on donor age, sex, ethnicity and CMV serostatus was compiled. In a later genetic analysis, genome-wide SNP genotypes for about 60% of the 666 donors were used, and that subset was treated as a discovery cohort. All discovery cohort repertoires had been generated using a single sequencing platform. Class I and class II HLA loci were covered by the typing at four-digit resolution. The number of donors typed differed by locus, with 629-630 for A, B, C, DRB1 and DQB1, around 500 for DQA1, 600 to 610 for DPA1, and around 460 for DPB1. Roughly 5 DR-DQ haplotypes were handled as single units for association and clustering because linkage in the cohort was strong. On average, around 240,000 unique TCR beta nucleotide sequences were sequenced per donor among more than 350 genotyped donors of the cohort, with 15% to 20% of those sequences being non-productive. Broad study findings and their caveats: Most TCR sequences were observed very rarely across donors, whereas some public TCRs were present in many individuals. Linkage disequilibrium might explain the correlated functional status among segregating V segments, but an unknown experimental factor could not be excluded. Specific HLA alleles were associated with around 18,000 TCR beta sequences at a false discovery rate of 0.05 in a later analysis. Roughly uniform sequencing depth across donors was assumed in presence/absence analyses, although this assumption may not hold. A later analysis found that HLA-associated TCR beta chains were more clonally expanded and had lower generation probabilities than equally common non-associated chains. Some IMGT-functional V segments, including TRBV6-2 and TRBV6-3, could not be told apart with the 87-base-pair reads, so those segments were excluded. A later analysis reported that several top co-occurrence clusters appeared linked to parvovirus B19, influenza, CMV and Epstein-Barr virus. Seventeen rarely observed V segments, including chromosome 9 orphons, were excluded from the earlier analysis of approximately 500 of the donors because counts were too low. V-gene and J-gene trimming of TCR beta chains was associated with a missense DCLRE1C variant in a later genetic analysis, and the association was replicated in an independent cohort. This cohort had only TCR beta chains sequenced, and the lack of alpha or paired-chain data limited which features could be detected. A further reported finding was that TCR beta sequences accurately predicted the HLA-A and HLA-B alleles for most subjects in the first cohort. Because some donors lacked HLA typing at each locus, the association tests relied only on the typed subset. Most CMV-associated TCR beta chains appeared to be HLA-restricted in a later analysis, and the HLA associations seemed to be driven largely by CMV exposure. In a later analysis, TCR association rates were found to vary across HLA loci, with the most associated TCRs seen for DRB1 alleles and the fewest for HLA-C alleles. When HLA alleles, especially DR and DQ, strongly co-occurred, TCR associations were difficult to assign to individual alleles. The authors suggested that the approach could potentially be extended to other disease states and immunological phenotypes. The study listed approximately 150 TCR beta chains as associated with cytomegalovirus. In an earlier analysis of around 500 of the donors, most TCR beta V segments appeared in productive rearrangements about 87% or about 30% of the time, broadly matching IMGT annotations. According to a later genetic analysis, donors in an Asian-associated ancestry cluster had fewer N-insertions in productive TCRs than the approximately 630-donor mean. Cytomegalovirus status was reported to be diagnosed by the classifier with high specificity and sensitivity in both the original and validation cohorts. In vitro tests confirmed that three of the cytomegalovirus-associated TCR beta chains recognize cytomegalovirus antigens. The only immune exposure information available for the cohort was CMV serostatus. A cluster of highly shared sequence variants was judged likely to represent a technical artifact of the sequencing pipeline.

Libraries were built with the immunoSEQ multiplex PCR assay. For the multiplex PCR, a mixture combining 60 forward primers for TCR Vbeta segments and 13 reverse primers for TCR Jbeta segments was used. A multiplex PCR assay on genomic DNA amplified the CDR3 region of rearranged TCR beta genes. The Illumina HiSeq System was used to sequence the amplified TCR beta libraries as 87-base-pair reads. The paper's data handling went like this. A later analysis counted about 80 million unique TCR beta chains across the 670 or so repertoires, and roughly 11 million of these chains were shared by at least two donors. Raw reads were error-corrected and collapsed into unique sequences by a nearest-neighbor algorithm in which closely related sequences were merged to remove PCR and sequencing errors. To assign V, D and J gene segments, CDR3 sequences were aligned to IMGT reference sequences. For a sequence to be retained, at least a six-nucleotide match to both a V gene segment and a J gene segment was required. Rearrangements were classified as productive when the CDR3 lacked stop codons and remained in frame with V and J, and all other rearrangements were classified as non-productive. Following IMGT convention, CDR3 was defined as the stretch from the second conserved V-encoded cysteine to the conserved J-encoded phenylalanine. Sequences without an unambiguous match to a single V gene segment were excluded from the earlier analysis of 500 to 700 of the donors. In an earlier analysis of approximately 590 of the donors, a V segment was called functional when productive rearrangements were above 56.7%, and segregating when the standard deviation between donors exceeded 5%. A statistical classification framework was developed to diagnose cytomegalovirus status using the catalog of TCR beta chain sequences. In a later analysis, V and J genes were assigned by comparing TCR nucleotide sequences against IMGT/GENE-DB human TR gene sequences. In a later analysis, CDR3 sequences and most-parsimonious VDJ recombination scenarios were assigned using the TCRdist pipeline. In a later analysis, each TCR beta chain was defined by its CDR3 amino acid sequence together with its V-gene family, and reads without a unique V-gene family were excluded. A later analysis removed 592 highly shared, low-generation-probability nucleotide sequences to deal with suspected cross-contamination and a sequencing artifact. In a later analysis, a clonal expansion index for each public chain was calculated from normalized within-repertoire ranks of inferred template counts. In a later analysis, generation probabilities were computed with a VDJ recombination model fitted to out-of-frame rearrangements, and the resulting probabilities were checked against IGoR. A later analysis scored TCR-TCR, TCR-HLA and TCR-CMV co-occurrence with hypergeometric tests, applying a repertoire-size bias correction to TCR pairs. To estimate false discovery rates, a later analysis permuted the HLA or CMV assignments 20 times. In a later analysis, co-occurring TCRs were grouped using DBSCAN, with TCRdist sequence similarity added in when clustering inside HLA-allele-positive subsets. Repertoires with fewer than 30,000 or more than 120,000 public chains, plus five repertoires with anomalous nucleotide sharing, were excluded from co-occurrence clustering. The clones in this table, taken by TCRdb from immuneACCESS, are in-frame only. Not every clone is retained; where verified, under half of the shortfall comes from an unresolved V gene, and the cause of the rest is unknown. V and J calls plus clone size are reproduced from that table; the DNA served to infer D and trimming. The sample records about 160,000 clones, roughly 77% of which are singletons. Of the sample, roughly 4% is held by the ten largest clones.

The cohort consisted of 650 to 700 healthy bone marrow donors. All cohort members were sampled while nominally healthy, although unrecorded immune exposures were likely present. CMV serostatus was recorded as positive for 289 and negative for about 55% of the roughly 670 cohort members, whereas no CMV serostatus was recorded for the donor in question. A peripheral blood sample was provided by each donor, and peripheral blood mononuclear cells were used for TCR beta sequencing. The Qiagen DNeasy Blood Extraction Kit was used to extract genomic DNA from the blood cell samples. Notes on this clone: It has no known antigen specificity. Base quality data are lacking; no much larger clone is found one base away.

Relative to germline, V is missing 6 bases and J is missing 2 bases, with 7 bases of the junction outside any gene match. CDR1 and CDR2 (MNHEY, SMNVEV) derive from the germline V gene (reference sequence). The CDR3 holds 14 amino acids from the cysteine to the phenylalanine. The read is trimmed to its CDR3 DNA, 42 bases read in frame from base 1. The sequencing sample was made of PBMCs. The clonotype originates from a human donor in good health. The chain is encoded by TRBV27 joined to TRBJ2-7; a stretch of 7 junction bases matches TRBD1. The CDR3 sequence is CASSPGTAPYEQYF. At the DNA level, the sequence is TGTGCCAGCAGCCCCGGGACAGCTCCCTACGAGCAGTACTTC.